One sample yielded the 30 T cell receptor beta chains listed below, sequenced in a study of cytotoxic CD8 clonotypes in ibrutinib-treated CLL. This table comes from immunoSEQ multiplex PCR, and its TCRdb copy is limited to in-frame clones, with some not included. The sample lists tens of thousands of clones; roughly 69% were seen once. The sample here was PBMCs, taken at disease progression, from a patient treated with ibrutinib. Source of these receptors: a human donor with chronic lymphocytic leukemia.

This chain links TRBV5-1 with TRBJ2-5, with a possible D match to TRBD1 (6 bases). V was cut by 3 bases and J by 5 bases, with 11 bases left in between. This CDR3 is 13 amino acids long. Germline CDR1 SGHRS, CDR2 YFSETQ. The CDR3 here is CASSSGDEETQYF. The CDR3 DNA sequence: TGCGCCAGCAGCTCAGGGGATGAGGAGACCCAGTACTTC.

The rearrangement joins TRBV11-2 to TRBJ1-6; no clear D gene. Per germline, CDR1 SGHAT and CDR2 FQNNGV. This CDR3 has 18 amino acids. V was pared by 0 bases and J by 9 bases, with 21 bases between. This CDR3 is CASSLDSGRGQVTSPLHF. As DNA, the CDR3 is TGTGCCAGCAGCTTAGATTCGGGCCGGGGTCAGGTTACTTCACCCCTCCACTTT.

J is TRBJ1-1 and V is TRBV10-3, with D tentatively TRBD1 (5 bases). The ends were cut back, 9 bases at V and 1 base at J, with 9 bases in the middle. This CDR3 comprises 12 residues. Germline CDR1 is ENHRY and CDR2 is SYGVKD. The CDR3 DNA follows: TGTGCCATGCGGGACGGGAACACTGAAGCTTTCTTT. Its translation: CAMRDGNTEAFF.

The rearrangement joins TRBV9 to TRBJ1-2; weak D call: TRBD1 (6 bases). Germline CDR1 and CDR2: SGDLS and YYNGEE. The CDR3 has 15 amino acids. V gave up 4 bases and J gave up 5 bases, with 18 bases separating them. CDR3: CASSPSTGGAYGYTF. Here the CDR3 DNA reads TGTGCCAGCAGCCCTTCGACGGGGGGGGCTTATGGCTACACCTTC. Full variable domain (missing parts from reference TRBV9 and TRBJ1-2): DSGVTQTPKHLITATGQRVTLRCSPRSGDLSVYWYQQSLDQGLQFLIQYYNGEERAKGNILERFSAQQFPDLHSELNLSSLELGDSALYFCASSPSTGGAYGYTFGSGTRLTVV.

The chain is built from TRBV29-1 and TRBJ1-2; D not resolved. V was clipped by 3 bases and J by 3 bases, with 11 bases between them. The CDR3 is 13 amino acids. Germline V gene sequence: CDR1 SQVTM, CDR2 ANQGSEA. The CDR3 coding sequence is TGCAGCGTTGATCCCGCGAGTTACTATGGCTACACCTTC. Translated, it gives CSVDPASYYGYTF.

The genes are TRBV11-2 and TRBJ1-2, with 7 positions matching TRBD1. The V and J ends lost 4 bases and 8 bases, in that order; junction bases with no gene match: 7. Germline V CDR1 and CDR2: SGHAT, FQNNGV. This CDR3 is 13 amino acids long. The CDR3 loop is CASSSTGVGGYTF. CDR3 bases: TGTGCCAGCAGCTCCACAGGGGTAGGGGGCTACACCTTC. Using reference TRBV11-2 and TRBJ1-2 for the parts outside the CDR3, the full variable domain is EAGVAQSPRYKIIEKRQSVAFWCNPISGHATLYWYQQILGQGPKLLIQFQNNGVVDDSQLPKDRFSAERLKGVDSTLKIQPAKLEDSAVYLCASSSTGVGGYTFGSGTRLTVV.

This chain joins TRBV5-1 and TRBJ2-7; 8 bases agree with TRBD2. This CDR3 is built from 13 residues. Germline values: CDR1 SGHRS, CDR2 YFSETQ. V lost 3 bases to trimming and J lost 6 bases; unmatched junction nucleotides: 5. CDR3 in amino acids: CASSSRGGSEQYF. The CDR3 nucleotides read TGCGCCAGCAGCTCACGGGGGGGCAGCGAGCAGTACTTC.

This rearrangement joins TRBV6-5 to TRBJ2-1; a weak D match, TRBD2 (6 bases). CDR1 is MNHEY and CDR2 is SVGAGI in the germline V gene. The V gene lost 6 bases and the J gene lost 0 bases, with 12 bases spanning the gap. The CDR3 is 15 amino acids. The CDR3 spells CASRRGVISYNEQFF. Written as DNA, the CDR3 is TGTGCCAGCAGGCGCGGGGTAATCTCCTACAATGAGCAGTTCTTC.

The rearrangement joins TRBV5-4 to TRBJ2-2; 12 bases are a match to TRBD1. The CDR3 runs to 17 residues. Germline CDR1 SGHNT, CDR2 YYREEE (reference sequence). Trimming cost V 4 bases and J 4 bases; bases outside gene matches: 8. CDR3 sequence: CASSAPGQGAATGELFF. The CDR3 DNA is TGTGCCAGCAGCGCGCCGGGACAGGGGGCCGCCACCGGGGAGCTGTTTTTT.

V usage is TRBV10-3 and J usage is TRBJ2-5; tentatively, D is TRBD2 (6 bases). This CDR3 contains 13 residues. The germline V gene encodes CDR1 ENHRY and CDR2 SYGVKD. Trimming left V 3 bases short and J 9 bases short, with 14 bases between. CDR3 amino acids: CAISDQDGGAQYF. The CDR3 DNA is TGTGCCATCAGTGACCAGGACGGAGGGGCCCAGTACTTC.

The CDR3 here is CASSLARQGHSRDTGELFF. The CDR3 bases are TGTGCCAGCAGCTTAGCAAGACAGGGGCATTCACGGGACACCGGGGAGCTGTTTTTT. This sequence joins TRBV7-6 and TRBJ2-2, with TRBD1 identical over 8 bases. The CDR3 covers 19 residues. V was pared by 0 bases and J by 3 bases, with 12 bases of the junction left unmatched. Germline V gene lookup returns CDR1 SGHVS and CDR2 FNYEAQ.

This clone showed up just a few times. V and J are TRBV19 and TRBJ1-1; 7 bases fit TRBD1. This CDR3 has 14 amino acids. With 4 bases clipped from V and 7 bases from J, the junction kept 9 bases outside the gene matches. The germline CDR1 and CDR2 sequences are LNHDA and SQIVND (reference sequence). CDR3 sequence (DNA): TGTGCCAGTAGTACTCTGACAGGGTTAGGTGAAGCTTTCTTT. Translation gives CASSTLTGLGEAFF.

In DNA, the CDR3 is TGTGCCAGCAGCTTTAGCGGGGGGGCAAATGAGCAGTTCTTC. Translating it yields CASSFSGGANEQFF. The V call is TRBV7-3, the J call TRBJ2-1, with 11 bases lining up with TRBD2. The ends lost 3 bases at V and 7 bases at J; junction bases unmatched: 2. The CDR3 consists of 14 residues. Germline lookup yields CDR1 SGHTA and CDR2 FQGTGA.

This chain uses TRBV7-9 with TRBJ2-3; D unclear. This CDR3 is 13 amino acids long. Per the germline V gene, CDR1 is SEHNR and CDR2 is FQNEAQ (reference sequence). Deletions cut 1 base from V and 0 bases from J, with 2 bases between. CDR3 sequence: CASSLESTDTQYF. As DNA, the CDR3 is TGTGCCAGCAGCTTAGAGAGCACAGATACGCAGTATTTT. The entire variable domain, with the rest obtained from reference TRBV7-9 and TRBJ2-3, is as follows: DTGVSQNPRHKITKRGQNVTFRCDPISEHNRLYWYRQTLGQGPEFLTYFQNEAQLEKSRLLSDRFSAERPKGSFSTLEIQRTEQGDSAMYLCASSLESTDTQYFGPGTRLTVL.

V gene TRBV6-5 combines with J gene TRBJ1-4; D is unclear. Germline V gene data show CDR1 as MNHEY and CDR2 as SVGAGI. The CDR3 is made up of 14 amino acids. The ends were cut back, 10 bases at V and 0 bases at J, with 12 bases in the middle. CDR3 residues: CAIGGGATNEKLFF. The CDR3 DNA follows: TGTGCCATCGGAGGCGGGGCAACTAATGAAAAACTGTTTTTT.

CDR3 sequence reads: CASSPTLEADTQYF. CDR3 bases: TGTGCCAGCAGCCCCACGTTAGAAGCAGATACGCAGTATTTT. The V gene is TRBV7-9, the J gene TRBJ2-3; D remains ambiguous. The CDR3 is 14 residues long. Germline CDR1 is SEHNR and CDR2 is FQNEAQ (reference sequence). Trimming took 5 bases from V and 4 from J, leaving 13 bases between them. The full variable domain, completed using reference TRBV7-9 and TRBJ2-3, is DTGVSQNPRHKITKRGQNVTFRCDPISEHNRLYWYRQTLGQGPEFLTYFQNEAQLEKSRLLSDRFSAERPKGSFSTLEIQRTEQGDSAMYLCASSPTLEADTQYFGPGTRLTVL.

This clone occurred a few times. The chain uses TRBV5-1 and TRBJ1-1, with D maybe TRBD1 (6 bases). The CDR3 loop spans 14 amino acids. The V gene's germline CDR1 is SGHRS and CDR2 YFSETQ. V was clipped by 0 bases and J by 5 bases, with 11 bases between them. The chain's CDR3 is CASSLAAGETEAFF. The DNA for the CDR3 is TGCGCCAGCAGCTTGGCGGCAGGGGAGACTGAAGCTTTCTTT.

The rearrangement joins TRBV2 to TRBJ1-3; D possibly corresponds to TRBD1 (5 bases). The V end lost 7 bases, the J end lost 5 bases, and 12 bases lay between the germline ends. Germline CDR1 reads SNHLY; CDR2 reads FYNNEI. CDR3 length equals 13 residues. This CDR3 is CASNTAGRNTIYF. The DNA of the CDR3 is TGTGCCAGCAATACGGCAGGGAGAAACACCATATATTTT.

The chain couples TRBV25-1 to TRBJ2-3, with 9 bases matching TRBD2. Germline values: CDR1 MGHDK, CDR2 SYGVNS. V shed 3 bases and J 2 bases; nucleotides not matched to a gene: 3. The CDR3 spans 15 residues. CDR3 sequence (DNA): TGTGCCAGCAGTGAGAAGGGACTAGCCACAGATACGCAGTATTTT. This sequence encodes CASSEKGLATDTQYF.

The DNA for the CDR3 is TGCGCCAGCAGCCCACTAGAGACAGACTCCTACGAGCAGTACTTC. This sequence encodes CASSPLETDSYEQYF. The chain links TRBV4-1 to TRBJ2-7; D possibly uses TRBD1 or TRBD2 (5 bases each). Germline V gene data show CDR1 as MGHRA and CDR2 as YSYEKL. V dropped 4 bases and J dropped 0 bases, with 13 bases sitting between them. The CDR3 extends over 15 amino acids.

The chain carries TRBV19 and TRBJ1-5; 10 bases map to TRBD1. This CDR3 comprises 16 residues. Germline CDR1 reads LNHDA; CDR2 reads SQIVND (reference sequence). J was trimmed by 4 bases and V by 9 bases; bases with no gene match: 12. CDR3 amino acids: CASRQIRDRGNQPQHF. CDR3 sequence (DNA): TGTGCCAGCCGGCAGATCCGGGACAGGGGTAATCAGCCCCAGCATTTT.

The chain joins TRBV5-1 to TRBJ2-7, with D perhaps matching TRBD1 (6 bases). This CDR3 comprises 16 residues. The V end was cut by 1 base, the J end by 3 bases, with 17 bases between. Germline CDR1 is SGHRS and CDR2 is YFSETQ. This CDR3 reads CASSLLGATGRYEQYF. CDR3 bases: TGCGCCAGCAGCTTGTTGGGGGCCACCGGACGCTACGAGCAGTACTTC.

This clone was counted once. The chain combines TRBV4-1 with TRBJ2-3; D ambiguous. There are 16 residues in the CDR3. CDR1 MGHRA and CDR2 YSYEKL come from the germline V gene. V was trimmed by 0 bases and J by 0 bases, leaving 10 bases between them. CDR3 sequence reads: CASSQEWYFSTDTQYF. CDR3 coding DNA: TGCGCCAGCAGCCAAGAGTGGTACTTTAGCACAGATACGCAGTATTTT.

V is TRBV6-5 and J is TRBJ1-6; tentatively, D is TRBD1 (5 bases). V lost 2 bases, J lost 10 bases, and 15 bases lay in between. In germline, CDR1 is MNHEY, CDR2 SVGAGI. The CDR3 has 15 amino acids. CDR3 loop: CASSYLTEGRSPLHF. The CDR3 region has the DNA TGTGCCAGCAGTTACCTGACAGAAGGACGGTCACCCCTCCACTTT.

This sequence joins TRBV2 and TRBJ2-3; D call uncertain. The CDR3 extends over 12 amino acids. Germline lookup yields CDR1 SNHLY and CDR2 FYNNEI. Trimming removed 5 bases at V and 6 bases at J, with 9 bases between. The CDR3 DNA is TGTGCCAGCAGTCGGGCCGGGGATACGCAGTATTTT. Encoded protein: CASSRAGDTQYF.

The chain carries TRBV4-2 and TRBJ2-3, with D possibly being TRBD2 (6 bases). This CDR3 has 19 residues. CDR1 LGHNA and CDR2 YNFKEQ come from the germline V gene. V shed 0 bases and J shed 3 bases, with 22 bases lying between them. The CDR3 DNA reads TGTGCCAGCAGCCAAGAGCCGACGGCCCTCGCGGGATCAACAGATACGCAGTATTTT. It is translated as CASSQEPTALAGSTDTQYF.

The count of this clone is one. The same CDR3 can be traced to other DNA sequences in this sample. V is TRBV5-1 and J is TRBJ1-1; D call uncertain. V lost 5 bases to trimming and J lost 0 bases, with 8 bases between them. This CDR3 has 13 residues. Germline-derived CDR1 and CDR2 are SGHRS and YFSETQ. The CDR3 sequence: CASSPSVNTEAFF. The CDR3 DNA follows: TGCGCCAGCAGTCCGTCAGTGAACACTGAAGCTTTCTTT.

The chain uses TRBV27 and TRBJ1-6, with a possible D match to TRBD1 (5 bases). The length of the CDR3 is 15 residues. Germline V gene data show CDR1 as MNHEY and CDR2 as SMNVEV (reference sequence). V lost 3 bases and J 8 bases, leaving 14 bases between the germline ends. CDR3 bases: TGTGCCAGCAGTTTTTCCGGGACGGCCCATTCACCCCTCCACTTT. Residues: CASSFSGTAHSPLHF.

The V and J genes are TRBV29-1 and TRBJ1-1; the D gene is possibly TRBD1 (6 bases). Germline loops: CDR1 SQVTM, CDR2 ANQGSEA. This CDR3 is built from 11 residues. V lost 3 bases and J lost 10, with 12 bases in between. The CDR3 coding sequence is TGCAGCGTTGAGGGGGGCTGGGGAGCTTTCTTT. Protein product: CSVEGGWGAFF.

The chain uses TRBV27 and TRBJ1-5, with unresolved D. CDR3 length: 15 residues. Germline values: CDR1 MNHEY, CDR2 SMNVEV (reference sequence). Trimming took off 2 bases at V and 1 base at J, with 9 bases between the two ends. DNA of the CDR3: TGTGCCAGCAGTTTAAATATCCTAAGCAATCAGCCCCAGCATTTT. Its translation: CASSLNILSNQPQHF.